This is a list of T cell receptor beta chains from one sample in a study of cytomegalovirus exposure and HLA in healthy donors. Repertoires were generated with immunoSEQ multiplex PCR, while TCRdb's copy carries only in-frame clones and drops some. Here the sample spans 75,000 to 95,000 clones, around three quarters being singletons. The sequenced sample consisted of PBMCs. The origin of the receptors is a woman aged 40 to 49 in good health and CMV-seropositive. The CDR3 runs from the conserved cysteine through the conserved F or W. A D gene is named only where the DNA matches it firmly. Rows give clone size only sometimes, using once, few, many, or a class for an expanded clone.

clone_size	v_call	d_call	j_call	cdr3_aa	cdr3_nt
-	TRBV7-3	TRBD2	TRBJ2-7	CASSPGSGRGEQYF	TGTGCCAGCTCACCCGGTAGCGGGAGAGGCGAGCAGTACTTC
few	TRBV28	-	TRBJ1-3	CASSFSGGGNTIYF	TGTGCCAGCAGTTTTTCGGGTGGAGGAAACACCATATATTTT
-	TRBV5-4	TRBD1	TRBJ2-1	CASSSTGNSYNEQFF	TGTGCCAGCAGCTCGACAGGGAACTCCTACAATGAGCAGTTCTTC
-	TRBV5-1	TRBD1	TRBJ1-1	CASSLMAGQTNTEAFF	TGCGCCAGCAGCTTGATGGCGGGACAGACGAACACTGAAGCTTTCTTT
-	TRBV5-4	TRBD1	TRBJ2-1	CASSSRQGANNEQFF	TGTGCCAGCAGCTCCCGACAGGGGGCTAACAATGAGCAGTTCTTC
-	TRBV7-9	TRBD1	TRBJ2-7	CASSQSTGGYEQYF	TGTGCCAGCAGCCAATCGACAGGGGGCTACGAGCAGTACTTC
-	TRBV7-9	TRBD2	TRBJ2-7	CASSSGTNSYEQYF	TGTGCCAGCAGCTCCGGGACTAACTCCTACGAGCAGTACTTC
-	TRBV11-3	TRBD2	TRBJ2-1	CASSPSSGSFNEQFF	TGTGCCAGCAGCCCCTCTAGCGGGAGTTTCAATGAGCAGTTCTTC
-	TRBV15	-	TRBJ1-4	CATTPTASNEKLFF	TGTGCCACCACTCCGACAGCATCTAATGAAAAACTGTTTTTT
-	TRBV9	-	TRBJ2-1	CASSGDDGDPNNEQFF	TGTGCCAGCAGCGGAGACGACGGAGATCCTAACAATGAGCAGTTCTTC
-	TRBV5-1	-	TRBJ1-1	CASSLAGSGGTRNTEAFF	TGCGCCAGCAGCTTGGCCGGGTCCGGGGGGACGAGAAACACTGAAGCTTTCTTT
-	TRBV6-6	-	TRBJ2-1	CASSFGPPYNEQFF	TGTGCCAGCAGTTTTGGCCCTCCCTACAATGAGCAGTTCTTC
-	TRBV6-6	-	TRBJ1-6	CASSLDGVGGSPLHF	TGTGCCAGCAGTTTGGACGGGGTAGGAGGCTCACCCCTCCACTTT